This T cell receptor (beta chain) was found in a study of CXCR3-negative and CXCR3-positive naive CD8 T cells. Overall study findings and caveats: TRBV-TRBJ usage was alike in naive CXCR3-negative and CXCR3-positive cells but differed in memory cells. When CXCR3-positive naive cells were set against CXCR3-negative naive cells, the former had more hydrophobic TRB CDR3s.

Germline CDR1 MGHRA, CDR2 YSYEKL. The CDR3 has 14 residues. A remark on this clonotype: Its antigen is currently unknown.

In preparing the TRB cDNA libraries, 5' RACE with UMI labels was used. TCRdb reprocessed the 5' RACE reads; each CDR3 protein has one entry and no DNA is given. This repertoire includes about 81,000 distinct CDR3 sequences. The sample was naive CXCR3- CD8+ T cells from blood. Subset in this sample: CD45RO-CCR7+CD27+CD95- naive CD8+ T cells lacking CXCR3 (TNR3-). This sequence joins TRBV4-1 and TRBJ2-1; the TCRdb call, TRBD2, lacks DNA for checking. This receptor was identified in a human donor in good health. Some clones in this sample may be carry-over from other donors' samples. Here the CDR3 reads CASSPGEGIDEQFF.